This T cell receptor beta chain is from a study of blood T cell repertoires in COVID-19. Study-level background: Both acute and convalescent COVID-19 samples were obtained from the United States, Italy and Spain. Nucleic acid was either cDNA or gDNA, and it came from T cells, B-cell-depleted T cells, or PBMCs.

This CDR3 comprises 16 residues. With 2 bases removed from V and 0 bases from J, the gap between germline ends came to 11 bases. The germline CDR1 and CDR2 sequences are SGHVS and FNYEAQ. Methods used by the authors: For nucleated cells, counts were estimated from reference gene primer amplification. Profiling relied on immunoSEQ multiplex PCR, and the TCRdb table lists in-frame clones only, not all of them. That table gives V, J and clone size, and the DNA gave D and trimming. Altogether around 180,000 clones are present, about 84% being singletons, with the ten largest covering about 4.8%. The J gene is TRBJ1-3, the V gene TRBV7-6; D remains unclear. The source is a woman aged 30 to 39 with acute or convalescent COVID-19. Sample: peripheral blood. CDR3 coding DNA: TGTGCCAGCAGCTTATCCGGCTCTAGCTCTGGAAACACCATATATTTT. Translation gives CASSLSGSSSGNTIYF. Complete variable domain (other parts from reference TRBV7-6 and TRBJ1-3): GAGVSQSPRYKVTKRGQDVALRCDPISGHVSLYWYRQALGQGPEFLTYFNYEAQQDKSGLPNDRFSAERPEGSISTLTIQRTEQRDSAMYRCASSLSGSSSGNTIYFGEGSWLTVV.